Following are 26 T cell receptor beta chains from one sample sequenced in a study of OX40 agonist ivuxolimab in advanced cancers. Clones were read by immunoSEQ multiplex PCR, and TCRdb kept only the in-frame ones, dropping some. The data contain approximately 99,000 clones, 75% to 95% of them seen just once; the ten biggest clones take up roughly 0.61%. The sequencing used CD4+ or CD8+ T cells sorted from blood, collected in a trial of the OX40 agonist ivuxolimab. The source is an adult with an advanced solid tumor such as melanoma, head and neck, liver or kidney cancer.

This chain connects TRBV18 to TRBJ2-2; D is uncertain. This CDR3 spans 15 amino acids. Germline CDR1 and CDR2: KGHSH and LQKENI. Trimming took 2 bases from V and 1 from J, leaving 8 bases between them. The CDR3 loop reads CASSPVQENTGELFF. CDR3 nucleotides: TGTGCCAGCTCACCAGTCCAGGAGAACACCGGGGAGCTGTTTTTT.

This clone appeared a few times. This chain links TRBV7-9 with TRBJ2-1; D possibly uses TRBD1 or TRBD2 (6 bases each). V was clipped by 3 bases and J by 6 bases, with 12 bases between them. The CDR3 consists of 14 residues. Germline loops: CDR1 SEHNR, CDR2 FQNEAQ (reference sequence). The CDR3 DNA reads TGTGCCAGCAGCTTTGAGGGGGGCGCCAATGAGCAGTTCTTC. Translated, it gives CASSFEGGANEQFF.

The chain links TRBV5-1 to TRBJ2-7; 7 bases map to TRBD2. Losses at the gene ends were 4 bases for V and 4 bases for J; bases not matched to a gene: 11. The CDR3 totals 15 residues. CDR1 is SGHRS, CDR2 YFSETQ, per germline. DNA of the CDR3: TGCGCCAGCAGCCAACAACCCAGCGGGGTTTACGAGCAGTACTTC. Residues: CASSQQPSGVYEQYF.

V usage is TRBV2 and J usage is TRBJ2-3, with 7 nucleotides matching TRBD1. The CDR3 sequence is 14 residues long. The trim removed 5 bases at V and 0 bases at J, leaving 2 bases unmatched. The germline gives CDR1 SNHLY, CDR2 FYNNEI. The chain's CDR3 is CASSRDRSTDTQYF. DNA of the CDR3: TGTGCCAGCAGTCGGGACAGAAGCACAGATACGCAGTATTTT.

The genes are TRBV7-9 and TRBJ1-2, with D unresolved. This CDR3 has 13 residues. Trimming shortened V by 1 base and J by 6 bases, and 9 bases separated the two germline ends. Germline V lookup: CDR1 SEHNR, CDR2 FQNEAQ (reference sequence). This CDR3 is CASSLDTAHGYTF. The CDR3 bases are TGTGCCAGCAGCTTAGACACTGCCCATGGCTACACCTTC.

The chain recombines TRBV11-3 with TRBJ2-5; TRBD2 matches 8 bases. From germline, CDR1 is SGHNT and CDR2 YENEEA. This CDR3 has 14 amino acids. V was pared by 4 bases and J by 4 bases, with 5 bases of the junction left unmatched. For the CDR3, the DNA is TGTGCCAGCAGCTCCGGGGGGGCGGGAGAGACCCAGTACTTC. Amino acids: CASSSGGAGETQYF.

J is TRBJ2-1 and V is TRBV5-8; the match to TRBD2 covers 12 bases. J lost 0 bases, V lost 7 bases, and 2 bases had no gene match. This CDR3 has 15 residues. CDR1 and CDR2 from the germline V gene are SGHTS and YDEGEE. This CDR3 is CASSTSGGSYNEQFF. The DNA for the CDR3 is TGTGCCAGCTCGACTAGCGGGGGCTCCTACAATGAGCAGTTCTTC.

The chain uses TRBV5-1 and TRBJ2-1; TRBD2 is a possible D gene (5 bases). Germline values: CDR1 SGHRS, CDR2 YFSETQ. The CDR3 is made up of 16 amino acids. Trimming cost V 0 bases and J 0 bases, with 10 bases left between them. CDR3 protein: CASSLAGVVSYNEQFF. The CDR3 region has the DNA TGCGCCAGCAGCTTGGCCGGGGTCGTCTCCTACAATGAGCAGTTCTTC. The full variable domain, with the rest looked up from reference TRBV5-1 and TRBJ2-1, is KAGVTQTPRYLIKTRGQQVTLSCSPISGHRSVSWYQQTPGQGLQFLFEYFSETQRNKGNFPGRFSGRQFSNSRSEMNVSTLELGDSALYLCASSLAGVVSYNEQFFGPGTRLTVL.

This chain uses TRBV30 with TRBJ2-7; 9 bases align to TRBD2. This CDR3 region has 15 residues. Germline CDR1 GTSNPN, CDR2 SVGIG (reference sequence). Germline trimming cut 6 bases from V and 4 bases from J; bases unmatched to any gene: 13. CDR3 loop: CACGTAGGTLYEQYF. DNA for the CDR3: TGTGCCTGCGGTACGGCGGGAGGGACCTTATACGAGCAGTACTTC.

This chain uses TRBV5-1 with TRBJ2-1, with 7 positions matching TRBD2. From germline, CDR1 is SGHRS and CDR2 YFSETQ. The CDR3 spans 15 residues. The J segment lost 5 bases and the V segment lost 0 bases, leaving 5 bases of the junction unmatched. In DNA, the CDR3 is TGCGCCAGCAGCTTGGGAGCGGGAACCAACAATGAGCAGTTCTTC. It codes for CASSLGAGTNNEQFF. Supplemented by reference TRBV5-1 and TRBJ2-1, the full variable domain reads KAGVTQTPRYLIKTRGQQVTLSCSPISGHRSVSWYQQTPGQGLQFLFEYFSETQRNKGNFPGRFSGRQFSNSRSEMNVSTLELGDSALYLCASSLGAGTNNEQFFGPGTRLTVL.

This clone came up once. CDR3 sequence: CASSLDGTGGETQYF. Here the CDR3 DNA reads TGTGCCAGCAGCTTAGACGGGACAGGGGGAGAGACCCAGTACTTC. V and J are TRBV7-8 and TRBJ2-5; 11 bases match TRBD1. CDR3 length: 15 residues. Germline CDR1 and CDR2: SGHVS and FQNEAQ. V gave up 1 base and J gave up 4 bases; unmatched junction bases: 2.

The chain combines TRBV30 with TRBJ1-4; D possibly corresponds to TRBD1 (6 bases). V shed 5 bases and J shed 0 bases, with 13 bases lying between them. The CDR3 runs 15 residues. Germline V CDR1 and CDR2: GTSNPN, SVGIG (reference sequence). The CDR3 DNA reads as TGTGCCTGGCGGGGGGCCTCTACAACTAATGAAAAACTGTTTTTT. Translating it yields CAWRGASTTNEKLFF.

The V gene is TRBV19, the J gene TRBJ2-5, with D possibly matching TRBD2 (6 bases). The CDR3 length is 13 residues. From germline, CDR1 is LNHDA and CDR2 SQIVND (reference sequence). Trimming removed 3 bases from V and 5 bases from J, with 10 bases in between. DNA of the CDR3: TGTGCCAGTAGTATCATGCGGGATGAGACCCAGTACTTC. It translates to CASSIMRDETQYF.

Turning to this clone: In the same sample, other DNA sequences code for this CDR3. The CDR3 here is CASSLDPGPGELFF. The CDR3 DNA is TGTGCCAGCAGCTTGGATCCCGGGCCCGGGGAGCTGTTTTTT. The J gene is TRBJ2-2, the V gene TRBV11-2, with D uncertain. Trimming left V 3 bases short and J 6 bases short, with 11 bases between. Germline V lookup: CDR1 SGHAT, CDR2 FQNNGV. The CDR3 runs to 14 residues. Supplemented by reference TRBV11-2 and TRBJ2-2, the full variable domain reads EAGVAQSPRYKIIEKRQSVAFWCNPISGHATLYWYQQILGQGPKLLIQFQNNGVVDDSQLPKDRFSAERLKGVDSTLKIQPAKLEDSAVYLCASSLDPGPGELFFGEGSRLTVL.

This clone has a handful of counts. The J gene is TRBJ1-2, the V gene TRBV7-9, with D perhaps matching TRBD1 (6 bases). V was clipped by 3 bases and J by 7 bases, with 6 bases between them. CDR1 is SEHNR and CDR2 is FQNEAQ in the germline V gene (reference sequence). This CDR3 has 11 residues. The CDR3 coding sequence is TGTGCCAGCAGCTTGGGGGCTGGCTACACCTTC. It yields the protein CASSLGAGYTF.

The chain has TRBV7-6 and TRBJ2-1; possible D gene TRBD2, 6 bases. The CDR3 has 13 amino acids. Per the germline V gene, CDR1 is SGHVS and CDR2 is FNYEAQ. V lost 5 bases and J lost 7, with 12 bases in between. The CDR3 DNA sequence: TGTGCCAGCAGCCCGTTACTAGCTAATGAGCAGTTCTTC. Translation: CASSPLLANEQFF.

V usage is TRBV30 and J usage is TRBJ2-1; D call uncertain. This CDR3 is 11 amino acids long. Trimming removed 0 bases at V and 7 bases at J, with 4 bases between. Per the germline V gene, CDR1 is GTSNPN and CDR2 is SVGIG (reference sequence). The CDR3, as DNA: TGTGCCTGGAGTGTAGGGAATGAGCAGTTCTTC. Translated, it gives CAWSVGNEQFF.

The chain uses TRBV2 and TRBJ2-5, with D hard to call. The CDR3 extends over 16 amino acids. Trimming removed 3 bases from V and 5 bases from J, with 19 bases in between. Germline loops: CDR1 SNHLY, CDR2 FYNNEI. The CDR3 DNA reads TGTGCCAGCAGTGACTCACCCACTCAGACGCCGGAGACCCAGTACTTC. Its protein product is CASSDSPTQTPETQYF.

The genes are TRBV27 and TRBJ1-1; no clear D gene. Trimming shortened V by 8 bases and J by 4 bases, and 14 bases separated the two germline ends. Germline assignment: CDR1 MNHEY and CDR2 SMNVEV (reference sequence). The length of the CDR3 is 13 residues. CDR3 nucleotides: TGTGCCAGCCCGGAAACTCGGAGCACTGAAGCTTTCTTT. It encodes CASPETRSTEAFF.

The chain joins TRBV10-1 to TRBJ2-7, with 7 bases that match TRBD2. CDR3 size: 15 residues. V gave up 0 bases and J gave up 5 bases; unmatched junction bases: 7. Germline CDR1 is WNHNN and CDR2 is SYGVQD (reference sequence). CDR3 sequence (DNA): TGCGCCAGCAGTGAGTCCGGCGGGAGCATCAACGAGCAGTACTTC. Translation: CASSESGGSINEQYF.

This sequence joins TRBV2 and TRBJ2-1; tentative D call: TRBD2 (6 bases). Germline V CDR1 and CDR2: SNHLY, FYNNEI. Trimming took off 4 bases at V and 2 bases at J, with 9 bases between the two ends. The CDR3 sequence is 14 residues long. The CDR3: CASSVGGTYNEQFF. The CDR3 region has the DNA TGTGCCAGCAGTGTGGGGGGAACCTACAATGAGCAGTTCTTC.

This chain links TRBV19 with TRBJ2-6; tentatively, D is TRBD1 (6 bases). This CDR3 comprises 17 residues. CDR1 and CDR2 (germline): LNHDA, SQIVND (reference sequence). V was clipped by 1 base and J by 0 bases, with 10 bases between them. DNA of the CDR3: TGTGCCAGTAGTATAGGCACAGGGCGCTCTGGGGCCAACGTCCTGACTTTC. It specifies CASSIGTGRSGANVLTF.

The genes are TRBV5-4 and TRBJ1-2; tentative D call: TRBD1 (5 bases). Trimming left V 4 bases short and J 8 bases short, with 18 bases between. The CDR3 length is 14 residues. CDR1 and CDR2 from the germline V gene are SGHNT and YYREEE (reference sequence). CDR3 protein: CASSIQGPDFGYTF. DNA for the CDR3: TGTGCCAGCAGCATCCAGGGCCCTGATTTCGGCTACACCTTC.

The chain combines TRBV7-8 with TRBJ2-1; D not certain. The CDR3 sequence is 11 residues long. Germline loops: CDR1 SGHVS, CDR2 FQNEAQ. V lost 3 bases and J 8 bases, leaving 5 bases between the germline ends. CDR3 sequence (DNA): TGTGCCAGCAGCTTTGTCGATGAGCAGTTCTTC. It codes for CASSFVDEQFF.

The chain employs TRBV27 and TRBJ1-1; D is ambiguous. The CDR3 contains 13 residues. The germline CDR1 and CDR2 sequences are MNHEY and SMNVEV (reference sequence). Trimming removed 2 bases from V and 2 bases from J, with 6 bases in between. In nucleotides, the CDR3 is TGTGCCAGCAGTTTAAGAGATAACACTGAAGCTTTCTTT. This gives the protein CASSLRDNTEAFF.

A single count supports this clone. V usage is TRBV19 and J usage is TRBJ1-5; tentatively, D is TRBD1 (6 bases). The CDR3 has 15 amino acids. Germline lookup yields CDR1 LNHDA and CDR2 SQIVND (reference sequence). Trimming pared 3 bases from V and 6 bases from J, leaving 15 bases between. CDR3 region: CASSISKQGSQPQHF. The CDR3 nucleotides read TGTGCCAGTAGTATCTCCAAACAGGGAAGTCAGCCCCAGCATTTT. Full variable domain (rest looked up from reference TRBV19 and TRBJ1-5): DGGITQSPKYLFRKEGQNVTLSCEQNLNHDAMYWYRQDPGQGLRLIYYSQIVNDFQKGDIAEGYSVSREKKESFPLTVTSAQKNPTAFYLCASSISKQGSQPQHFGDGTRLSIL.